This paragraph reports one TCR beta chain. Its antigen is not identified. This sample stems from a study of identical twins. Study outcomes and limitations: The conclusions drew on cross-sectional statistical analysis instead of tracking the same donors.

MiXCR was run by TCRdb on the 5' RACE reads, yielding one entry per CDR3 protein. The sample records 1.5 million to 2 million distinct CDR3 sequences, under 35% being singletons. The receptor was derived from a newborn girl in good health. The sample taken for sequencing was cord blood.

The CDR3: CASSYSVSEAFF. The CDR3 bases are TGTGCCAGCAGTTACTCTGTCAGCGAAGCTTTCTTT. The chain uses TRBV6-2 or TRBV6-3 and TRBJ1-1; the D is unclear. Germline CDR1 reads MNHEY; CDR2 reads SVGEGT. Trimming pared 0 bases from V and 8 bases from J, leaving 7 bases between. The CDR3 is made up of 12 amino acids.